This record concerns one TCR beta chain sequence. These data come from a study of blood T cell repertoires in COVID-19. Overall study: From the United States, Italy and Spain came samples of acute and convalescent COVID-19. The analysed material was cDNA or gDNA that came from T cells, B-cell-depleted T cells, or PBMCs.

Per the original data handling: Using reference gene primer amplification, nucleated cell counts were estimated. The protocol was immunoSEQ multiplex PCR, while the TCRdb copy is restricted to in-frame clones and leaves out a portion. V and J calls and clone size are those listed in that table; D and trimming were worked out from the DNA. The sample lists 200,000 to 300,000 clones, about 86% occurring once. Looked up from germline, CDR1 is ENHRY and CDR2 is SYGVKD. There are 13 residues in the CDR3. V lost 4 bases and J 6 bases, leaving 12 bases between the germline ends. The source material was peripheral blood. This chain links TRBV10-3 with TRBJ1-2, with TRBD1 as a possible D gene (6 bases). This TCR came from a man of 80 years or more with acute or convalescent COVID-19. The CDR3 loop reads CAISALDRHGYTF. CDR3 sequence (DNA): TGTGCCATCAGTGCCCTTGACAGGCATGGCTACACCTTC.